These T cell receptor beta chains were read from a single sample in a study of T-cell memory formation after mild COVID-19. TCRdb analysed the 5' RACE reads with MiXCR anew, one entry per CDR3 protein. The sample holds 550,000 to 650,000 distinct CDR3 sequences; 17% are singletons and the top ten take 8.1%. Material: PBMCs or a T cell subset sorted from them (not recorded which). These receptor sequences come from an adult woman who had mild COVID-19 (a few samples of this study predate the infection). Cell type and time point are not known. Each CDR3 is given with its conserved first and last residue. The D gene is left open where the match is weak. The size field is filled for only some rows; it gives once, few, many or a size class.

J,D,size,length,V,CDR3,DNA
TRBJ2-7,TRBD1,-,14,TRBV9,CASSVAAGGDEQYF,TGTGCCAGCAGCGTAGCGGCAGGGGGAGACGAGCAGTACTTC
TRBJ2-1,TRBD2,-,17,TRBV28,CASSLYWGEGWYNEQFF,TGTGCCAGCAGTTTATACTGGGGGGAGGGGTGGTACAATGAGCAGTTCTTC
TRBJ2-7,-,many,17,TRBV12-5,CASGDNPGELGSYEQYF,TGTGCTAGTGGTGACAACCCTGGGGAGTTAGGCTCCTACGAGCAGTACTTC
TRBJ2-1,TRBD1,few,17,TRBV7-9,CASSLGGGANAYNEQFF,TGTGCCAGCAGCTTAGGAGGGGGCGCGAATGCCTACAATGAGCAGTTCTTC
TRBJ1-3,-,-,14,TRBV3-1,CASSQAESGNTIYF,TGTGCCAGCAGCCAGGCGGAGTCGGGAAACACCATATATTTT
TRBJ1-4,-,-,15,TRBV11-2,CASSGRVATNEKLFF,TGTGCCAGCTCCGGACGGGTAGCAACTAATGAAAAACTGTTTTTT
TRBJ1-1,TRBD1,-,16,TRBV6-5,CASSYEGQGADTEAFF,TGTGCCAGCAGCTACGAAGGACAGGGGGCTGACACTGAAGCTTTCTTT
TRBJ2-7,TRBD1,-,15,TRBV11-2,CASSLVYRGSYEQYF,TGTGCCAGCAGCTTAGTGTACAGGGGCAGCTACGAGCAGTACTTC
TRBJ1-4,-,-,17,TRBV21-1,CASCKEAAHATNEKLFF,TGTGCCAGCTGTAAGGAGGCAGCCCACGCAACTAATGAAAAACTGTTTTTT
TRBJ2-3,-,-,14,TRBV7-6,CASSYSVDEDTQYF,TGTGCCAGCAGTTACTCCGTGGACGAGGATACGCAGTATTTT
TRBJ1-3,-,many,13,TRBV24-1,CATSDPGGNTIYF,TGTGCCACCAGTGATCCGGGCGGAAACACCATATATTTT
TRBJ2-3,-,-,12,TRBV7-9,CASSPEQYTQYF,TGTGCCAGCAGCCCCGAGCAGTATACGCAGTATTTT
TRBJ2-7,-,-,15,TRBV6-6,CASRRGGTGTYEQYF,TGTGCCAGCAGAAGGGGGGGAACAGGGACCTACGAGCAGTACTTC
TRBJ2-5,-,once,13,TRBV24-1,CATSDGPGETQYF,TGTGCCACCAGTGATGGGCCCGGGGAGACCCAGTACTTC
TRBJ2-5,TRBD2,many,16,TRBV5-1,CASSSSAAGGYETQYF,TGCGCCAGCAGCTCATCCGCGGCGGGGGGTTATGAGACCCAGTACTTC
TRBJ1-5,-,few,11,TRBV12-5,CASGQNQPQHF,TGTGCTAGTGGTCAAAATCAGCCCCAGCATTTT
TRBJ1-2,-,-,13,TRBV20-1,CSASIPVSYGYTF,TGCAGTGCTAGTATCCCAGTTAGCTATGGCTACACCTTC
TRBJ1-2,-,few,15,TRBV29-1,CSVEDLGAPNYGYTF,TGCAGCGTTGAAGATTTAGGGGCACCTAACTATGGCTACACCTTC
TRBJ2-3,TRBD2,-,16,TRBV29-1,CSVLRLAGTSTDTQYF,TGCAGCGTTCTCCGACTAGCGGGGACCAGCACAGATACGCAGTATTTT